These 10 T cell receptor beta chains were sequenced from one sample in a study of neurological immune-mediated disorders. One entry per CDR3 protein, called by TCRdb with MiXCR from the 5' RACE reads. Here the sample spans about 54,000 distinct CDR3 sequences, 4% being singletons. Sample: CD4+ T cells from blood. Receptors originate from a woman between 35 and 50 years old with multiple sclerosis.

This clonotype has a count of ten or more. This chain connects TRBV5-1 to TRBJ2-7; unclear D gene. The CDR3 extends over 13 amino acids. Between the trimmed V and J ends, which lost 4 bases and 1 base, there was a span of 9 bases. Germline CDR1 SGHRS, CDR2 YFSETQ. The CDR3 spells CASSSPLSYEQYF. The CDR3 region has the DNA TGCGCCAGCAGCAGCCCCCTTTCCTACGAGCAGTACTTC. The complete variable domain, with remaining parts taken from reference TRBV5-1 and TRBJ2-7, reads KAGVTQTPRYLIKTRGQQVTLSCSPISGHRSVSWYQQTPGQGLQFLFEYFSETQRNKGNFPGRFSGRQFSNSRSEMNVSTLELGDSALYLCASSSPLSYEQYFGPGTRLTVT.

This clonotype has at least ten counts. V is TRBV7-8 and J is TRBJ1-5; no definite D call. V was cut by 3 bases and J by 9 bases, with 9 bases left in between. The V gene's germline CDR1 is SGHVS and CDR2 FQNEAQ. This CDR3 comprises 12 residues. The CDR3 DNA follows: TGTGCCAGCAGCTTGGCGTCCGGGCCCCAGCATTTT. Residues: CASSLASGPQHF.

This clonotype came up many times. DNA for the CDR3: TGCGCCAGCAGCTCCCCAATACTAGCGGGGGGTCAAAACATTCAGTACTTC. Amino acid sequence: CASSSPILAGGQNIQYF. This chain joins TRBV5-1 and TRBJ2-4; 12 positions agree with TRBD2. Per germline, CDR1 SGHRS and CDR2 YFSETQ. This CDR3 is built from 17 residues. With V trimmed by 3 bases and J by 5 bases, 9 bases remained unmatched.

This clonotype showed up many times. The chain uses TRBV19 and TRBJ2-7; TRBD1 agrees at 7 bases. CDR3 length: 14 residues. Germline V gene data show CDR1 as LNHDA and CDR2 as SQIVND (reference sequence). J lost 0 bases, V lost 7 bases, and 6 bases had no gene match. CDR3 bases: TGTGCCAGTACCGACCGGGACAGCTCCTACGAGCAGTACTTC. Amino acids: CASTDRDSSYEQYF.

This clonotype was counted at least ten times. The chain carries TRBV5-1 and TRBJ1-1; a weak D match, TRBD1 (5 bases). V lost 6 bases and J 5 bases, leaving 17 bases between the germline ends. The CDR3 has 14 amino acids. From germline, CDR1 is SGHRS and CDR2 YFSETQ. The CDR3 is CASNLLGDGTEAFF. The CDR3 bases are TGCGCCAGCAACCTCCTCGGGGACGGGACTGAAGCTTTCTTT.

This clonotype was recorded many times. The rearrangement joins TRBV18 to TRBJ2-7, with TRBD2 matching over 11 bases. V was pared by 2 bases and J by 5 bases, with 5 bases of the junction left unmatched. CDR1 is KGHSH and CDR2 is LQKENI in the germline V gene. This CDR3 region has 15 residues. The CDR3 sequence is CASSPILAGGNEQYF. The CDR3 DNA reads as TGTGCCAGCTCACCAATTTTAGCGGGGGGGAACGAGCAGTACTTC.

This clonotype was found many times. A read error may produce the germline difference seen at one junction end. The DNA for the CDR3 is TGCAGCGTCGAAGGCAGGTTCATGAACACTGAAGCTTTCTTT. Translated, it gives CSVEGRFMNTEAFF. The rearrangement joins TRBV29-1 to TRBJ1-1; D uncertain. Germline V CDR1 and CDR2: SQVTM, ANQGSEA. The CDR3 length is 14 residues. Using reference TRBV29-1 and TRBJ1-1 for the parts outside the CDR3, the full variable domain is SAVISQKPSRDICQRGTSLTIQCQVDSQVTMMFWYRQQPGQSLTLIATANQGSEATYESGFVIDKFPISRPNLTFSTLTVSNMSPEDSSIYLCSVEGRFMNTEAFFGQGTRLTVV.

The sample holds many counts of this clonotype. The chain has TRBV12-3 or TRBV12-4 and TRBJ2-3, with 10 bases that match TRBD2. This CDR3 is built from 19 residues. The J segment lost 2 bases and the V segment lost 4 bases, leaving 15 bases of the junction unmatched. The CDR3 DNA sequence: TGTGCCAGCAGTTCCGCCGTATTAGCGGGGGGACTGCCCACAGATACGCAGTATTTT. Its translation: CASSSAVLAGGLPTDTQYF.

Within the sample, this clonotype is medium-sized. The rearrangement joins TRBV20-1 to TRBJ1-3; D may be TRBD1 (5 bases). Germline assignment: CDR1 DFQATT and CDR2 SNEGSKA (reference sequence). The CDR3 has 14 residues. V was trimmed by 6 bases and J by 0 bases, leaving 12 bases between them. CDR3 sequence: CSATDRNSGNTIYF. As DNA, the CDR3 is TGCAGTGCGACCGACAGAAACTCTGGAAACACCATATATTTT.

Many counts were recorded for this clonotype. One end of the junction varies from germline; a read error may be responsible. The CDR3 reads CASSQSQGAVAF. The CDR3 DNA is TGTGCCAGCAGCCAAAGCCAGGGGGCGGTCGCCTTC. The V and J genes are TRBV7-9 and TRBJ1-2, with 8 bases matching TRBD1. Germline CDR1 is SEHNR and CDR2 is FQNEAQ (reference sequence). The CDR3 is 12 residues long.